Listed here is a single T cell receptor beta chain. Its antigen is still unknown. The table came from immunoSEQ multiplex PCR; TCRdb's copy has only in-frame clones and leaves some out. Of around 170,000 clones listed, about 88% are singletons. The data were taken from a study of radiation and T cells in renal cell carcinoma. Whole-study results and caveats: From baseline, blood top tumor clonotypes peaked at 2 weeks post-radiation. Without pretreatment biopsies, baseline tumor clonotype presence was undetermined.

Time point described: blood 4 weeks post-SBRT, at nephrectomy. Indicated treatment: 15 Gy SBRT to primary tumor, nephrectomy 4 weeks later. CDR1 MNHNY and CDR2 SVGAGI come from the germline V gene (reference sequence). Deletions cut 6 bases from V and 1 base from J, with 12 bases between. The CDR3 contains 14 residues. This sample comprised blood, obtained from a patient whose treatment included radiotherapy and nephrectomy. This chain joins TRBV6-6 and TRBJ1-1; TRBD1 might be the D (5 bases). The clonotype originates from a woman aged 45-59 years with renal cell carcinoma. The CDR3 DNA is TGTGCCAGCAGATACAGGAGGGGGAACACTGAAGCTTTCTTT. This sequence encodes CASRYRRGNTEAFF.